One and the same sample provided the 10 T cell receptor beta chains below, sequenced in a study of OX40 agonist ivuxolimab in advanced cancers. Profiling relied on immunoSEQ multiplex PCR, and the TCRdb table lists in-frame clones only, not all of them. This table holds 9,500 to 15,000 clones, roughly 71% found once. The input for sequencing was CD4+ or CD8+ T cells sorted from blood, taken in a trial of the OX40 agonist ivuxolimab. The receptors originated from an adult with an advanced solid tumor such as melanoma, head and neck, liver or kidney cancer.

The rearrangement links TRBV29-1 to TRBJ1-1; no firm D call. V dropped 4 bases and J dropped 8 bases, with 11 bases sitting between them. Germline assignment: CDR1 SQVTM and CDR2 ANQGSEA. The length of the CDR3 is 11 residues. The CDR3 nucleotides read TGCAGCGTTGCTACGGAACCCGAAGCTTTCTTT. Protein: CSVATEPEAFF.

The V call is TRBV7-6, the J call TRBJ2-2; the D is unclear. Per germline, CDR1 SGHVS and CDR2 FNYEAQ. The CDR3 sequence is 13 residues long. V dropped 0 bases and J dropped 7 bases, with 6 bases sitting between them. The DNA of the CDR3 is TGTGCCAGCAGCTTAGCTCTCTACGGGGAGCTGTTTTTT. This gives the protein CASSLALYGELFF.

This clone has a handful of counts. The chain couples TRBV2 to TRBJ1-1; TRBD1 might be the D (5 bases). Germline CDR1 SNHLY, CDR2 FYNNEI. The germline V and J ends were trimmed by 6 bases and 4 bases, with 12 bases remaining between them. The CDR3 is 13 amino acids. CDR3 in amino acids: CASRATQGTEAFF. The CDR3 nucleotides are TGTGCCAGCAGGGCGACCCAGGGCACTGAAGCTTTCTTT.

The CDR3 DNA is TGCGCCAGCAGCCCAGCGTCGGGGGTTCCGAACACTGAAGCTTTCTTT. As protein: CASSPASGVPNTEAFF. This rearrangement joins TRBV4-1 to TRBJ1-1; D perhaps matches TRBD1 (5 bases). The CDR3 is made up of 16 amino acids. In germline, CDR1 is MGHRA, CDR2 YSYEKL. V gave up 4 bases and J gave up 1 base, with 16 bases separating them.

The rearrangement joins TRBV9 to TRBJ1-4, with D unresolved. CDR3 size: 16 residues. Germline CDR1 reads SGDLS; CDR2 reads YYNGEE. The V gene lost 0 bases and the J gene lost 0 bases, with 9 bases spanning the gap. This chain's CDR3 is CASSVGRRATNEKLFF. CDR3 in DNA: TGTGCCAGCAGCGTAGGTAGGAGGGCAACTAATGAAAAACTGTTTTTT.

This clone was observed a single time. The chain joins TRBV7-3 to TRBJ1-1, with D hard to call. Germline V gene sequence: CDR1 SGHTA, CDR2 FQGTGA. This CDR3 has 14 amino acids. Trimming stripped 1 base from V and 1 base from J, with 7 bases between. The CDR3 nucleotides are TGTGCCAGCAGCTTAATAGGAGGGAACACTGAAGCTTTCTTT. This sequence encodes CASSLIGGNTEAFF.

This sequence joins TRBV18 and TRBJ2-3, with 11 bases aligning to TRBD2. Germline lookup yields CDR1 KGHSH and CDR2 LQKENI. This CDR3 contains 15 residues. Losses at the gene ends were 3 bases for V and 6 bases for J; bases not matched to a gene: 5. The CDR3 DNA sequence: TGTGCCAGCTCACCCGGGACTAGCGGTTGGGATACGCAGTATTTT. This encodes CASSPGTSGWDTQYF.

The chain couples TRBV28 to TRBJ2-1; 14 nucleotides align to TRBD2. The V and J ends lost 2 bases and 7 bases, in that order; junction bases with no gene match: 7. CDR1 is MDHEN and CDR2 is SYDVKM in the germline V gene. The CDR3 has 17 residues. The CDR3 DNA sequence: TGTGCCAGCAGTTTAACCCTAGGGACTAGCGGGAGTAATGAGCAGTTCTTC. This encodes CASSLTLGTSGSNEQFF.

The chain joins TRBV4-2 to TRBJ2-7, with TRBD2 identical over 15 bases. This CDR3 has 17 amino acids. The ends lost 3 bases at V and 2 bases at J; junction bases unmatched: 5. Germline V gives CDR1 LGHNA, CDR2 YNFKEQ. The CDR3 DNA sequence: TGTGCCAGCAGCCAGGGACTAGCGGGAGGAGGCGCCTACGAGCAGTACTTC. It translates to CASSQGLAGGGAYEQYF.

The chain uses TRBV7-9 and TRBJ2-3, with D possibly called TRBD1 or TRBD2 (5 bases each). The V and J ends lost 1 base and 1 base respectively, with 6 bases between them. Germline values: CDR1 SEHNR, CDR2 FQNEAQ (reference sequence). The CDR3 covers 14 residues. CDR3 sequence reads: CASSLVGGTDTQYF. In DNA form, the CDR3 reads TGTGCCAGCAGCTTAGTGGGGGGCACAGATACGCAGTATTTT.